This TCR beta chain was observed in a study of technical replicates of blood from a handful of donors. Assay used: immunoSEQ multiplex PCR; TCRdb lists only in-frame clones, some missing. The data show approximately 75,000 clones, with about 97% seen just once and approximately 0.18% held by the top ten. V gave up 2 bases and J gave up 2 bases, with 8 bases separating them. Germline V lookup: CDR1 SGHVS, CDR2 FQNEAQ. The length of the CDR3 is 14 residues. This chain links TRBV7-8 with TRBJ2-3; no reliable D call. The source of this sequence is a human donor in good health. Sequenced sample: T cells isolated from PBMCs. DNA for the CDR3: TGTGCCAGCAGCTTAAGCTTCTCCACAGATACGCAGTATTTT. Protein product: CASSLSFSTDTQYF.